These 23 T cell receptor beta chains share one sample of origin, sequenced in a study of CXCR3 chemokines and chemotherapy response in bladder cancer. TCRdb passed the PCR reads through MiXCR, listing each CDR3 protein once. The table shows about 8,900 distinct CDR3 sequences, with more than 20% occurring only once. Collection of the sample occurred from a patient whose treatment included neoadjuvant chemotherapy. The source of these receptors is a human donor with bladder cancer that did not respond to neoadjuvant chemotherapy.

In the case of this clonotype: A read error is likely here: a far larger clone is one base away. V usage is TRBV5-6 and J usage is TRBJ2-7, with D perhaps assigned TRBD1 or TRBD2 (5 bases each). The CDR3 totals 15 residues. CDR1 and CDR2 (germline): SGHDT, YYEEEE. The CDR3 protein is CASSLTGTAPYDQYF. In DNA, the CDR3 is TGTGCCAGCAGCTTAACCGGGACGGCTCCCTACGATCAGTACTTC. The whole variable domain, filled in from reference TRBV5-6 and TRBJ2-7, reads DAGVTQSPTHLIKTRGQQVTLRCSPKSGHDTVSWYQQALGQGPQFIFQYYEEEERQRGNFPDRFSGHQFPNYSSELNVNALLLGDSALYLCASSLTGTAPYDQYFGPGTRLTVT.

This clonotype came up many times. The chain links TRBV2 to TRBJ2-3, with D unclear. The V gene's germline CDR1 is SNHLY and CDR2 FYNNEI. Trimming removed 5 bases at V and 1 base at J, with 7 bases between. CDR3 length equals 13 residues. The CDR3 DNA reads as TGTGCCAGCAGTTCTAGGGGCACAGATACGCAGTATTTT. Protein sequence: CASSSRGTDTQYF.

This clonotype is labeled medium-sized. The genes are TRBV7-2 and TRBJ2-5, with D tentatively TRBD1 (5 bases). Trimming pared 5 bases from V and 3 bases from J, leaving 22 bases between. The CDR3 sequence is 17 residues long. CDR1 and CDR2 from the germline V gene are SGHTA and FQGNSA. CDR3 sequence: CASSPVLVSRAEETQYF. CDR3 nucleotides: TGTGCCAGCAGCCCGGTTCTAGTTTCCAGGGCCGAAGAGACCCAGTACTTC.

This clonotype was picked up many times. The V and J genes are TRBV6-1 and TRBJ1-5; no clear D. The ends were cut back, 3 bases at V and 7 bases at J, with 10 bases in the middle. The CDR3 extends over 13 amino acids. Looked up from germline, CDR1 is MNHNS and CDR2 is SASEGT. The CDR3: CASSDREDQPQHF. CDR3 DNA sequence: TGTGCCAGCAGTGATAGGGAGGACCAGCCCCAGCATTTT.

With respect to this clonotype: This could be a read error, since a much larger clone is one nucleotide away. J is TRBJ1-5 and V is TRBV10-3, with D perhaps TRBD1 (5 bases). CDR3 length equals 14 residues. Germline V lookup: CDR1 ENHRY, CDR2 SYGVKD. Trimming stripped 5 bases from V and 3 bases from J, with 11 bases between. The DNA for the CDR3 is TGTGCCATCAGTAACAGACAGTCCAATCAGCCCCAGCATTTT. Translation: CAISNRQSNQPQHF.

This clonotype was picked up many times. The CDR3 nucleotides read TGTGCCAGCACACAGGGCGTCTATGGCTACACCTTC. It codes for CASTQGVYGYTF. The chain couples TRBV6-1 to TRBJ1-2; D perhaps matches TRBD1 (6 bases). CDR3 length: 12 residues. Germline V CDR1 and CDR2: MNHNS, SASEGT. The V end lost 7 bases, the J end lost 4 bases, and 10 bases lay between the germline ends.

This clonotype has only a few counts. A read error likely explains this, since a far larger clone differs by one base. The chain has TRBV13 and TRBJ2-5; 10 nucleotides match TRBD2. Germline lookup yields CDR1 PRHDT and CDR2 FYEKMQ (reference sequence). The trim removed 5 bases at V and 11 bases at J, leaving 17 bases unmatched. There are 16 residues in the CDR3. CDR3 sequence: CASSPRLAGAYNEQYF. For the CDR3, the DNA is TGTGCCAGCAGCCCGCGGCTAGCGGGGGCCTACAATGAGCAGTACTTC.

The J gene is TRBJ1-6, the V gene TRBV6-5, with 7 positions matching TRBD1. With 4 bases clipped from V and 8 bases from J, the junction kept 2 bases outside the gene matches. This CDR3 has 13 amino acids. Germline loops: CDR1 MNHEY, CDR2 SVGAGI. This CDR3 is CASSSGTDSPLHF. The CDR3 DNA is TGTGCCAGCAGTTCCGGGACAGATTCACCCCTCCACTTT.

This clonotype was counted ten times or more. The chain has TRBV6-2 or TRBV6-3 and TRBJ1-5, with 9 nucleotides matching TRBD1. This CDR3 is 15 amino acids long. The J segment lost 0 bases and the V segment lost 8 bases, leaving 5 bases of the junction unmatched. Germline CDR1 and CDR2: MNHEY and SVGEGT. CDR3 nucleotide sequence: TGTGCCAGCTCCTACAGGGGGCATAGCAATCAGCCCCAGCATTTT. It encodes CASSYRGHSNQPQHF.

This clonotype was seen once. A far larger clone is off by one base, so a read error is likely. This sequence joins TRBV10-3 and TRBJ1-1; 7 bases line up with TRBD1. The CDR3 is 11 amino acids. The trim removed 5 bases at V and 7 bases at J, leaving 1 base unmatched. In germline, CDR1 is ENHRY, CDR2 SYGVKD. CDR3 loop: CAISYRGEAFF. CDR3 in DNA: TGTGCCATCAGTTACAGGGGTGAAGCTTTCTTT.

The J gene is TRBJ2-3, the V gene TRBV7-9; 8 bases align to TRBD1. The CDR3 is 15 amino acids. Germline trimming cut 4 bases from V and 3 bases from J; bases unmatched to any gene: 6. Germline V gene data show CDR1 as SEHNR and CDR2 as FQNEAQ (reference sequence). The CDR3 sequence: CASSSLTGVTDTQYF. Here the CDR3 DNA reads TGTGCCAGCAGCTCCTTGACAGGGGTTACAGATACGCAGTATTTT.

This clonotype is labeled medium-sized. DNA of the CDR3: TGTGCCAGCGCCAACAGGGGGGACAAAAACATTCAGTACTTC. Translated: CASANRGDKNIQYF. The chain uses TRBV19 and TRBJ2-4, with 8 bases fitting TRBD1. CDR1 LNHDA and CDR2 SQIVND come from the germline V gene (reference sequence). This CDR3 contains 14 residues. V was clipped by 9 bases and J by 3 bases; unmatched bases: 7.

In its sample, this clonotype was seen many times. V and J are TRBV7-2 and TRBJ2-5; D is uncertain. This CDR3 spans 13 amino acids. V gave up 2 bases and J gave up 4 bases, with 8 bases separating them. Per germline, CDR1 SGHTA and CDR2 FQGNSA. The CDR3 sequence is CASSLSLGETQYF. The CDR3 DNA reads TGTGCCAGCAGCTTATCTTTGGGAGAGACCCAGTACTTC.

Relative to its sample, this clonotype is medium-sized. The gene calls are TRBV5-4 and TRBJ1-6, with no clear D. Germline CDR1 is SGHNT and CDR2 is YYREEE (reference sequence). The CDR3 is 16 amino acids. Trimming cost V 3 bases and J 2 bases, with 12 bases left between them. The DNA of the CDR3 is TGTGCCAGCAGCTCGGACCCCGAGACCTATAATTCACCCCTCCACTTT. Translating it yields CASSSDPETYNSPLHF.

This clonotype has a count of ten or more. This chain connects TRBV18 to TRBJ1-1; the D is unclear. V was clipped by 3 bases and J by 3 bases, with 11 bases between them. Per the germline V gene, CDR1 is KGHSH and CDR2 is LQKENI. CDR3 length equals 14 residues. DNA of the CDR3: TGTGCCAGCTCACCCACGCGGGAGGACACTGAAGCTTTCTTT. This codes for CASSPTREDTEAFF.

This clonotype is medium-sized by share. The chain recombines TRBV7-2 with TRBJ1-1, with D possibly being TRBD1 (6 bases). This CDR3 has 14 residues. Germline CDR1 and CDR2: SGHTA and FQGNSA. V lost 10 bases and J 3 bases, leaving 18 bases between the germline ends. CDR3 residues: CATEGGGGYTEAFF. CDR3 coding DNA: TGTGCCACCGAAGGGGGGGGAGGGTACACTGAAGCTTTCTTT.

Judged by abundance, this clonotype is medium-sized. The chain links TRBV6-1 to TRBJ2-3; 12 positions match TRBD1. This CDR3 spans 16 amino acids. CDR1 and CDR2 (germline): MNHNS, SASEGT. V lost 6 bases, J lost 6 bases, and 10 bases stayed unmatched. The CDR3 is CASRDGGTGGVDTQYF. In DNA, the CDR3 is TGTGCCAGCAGGGACGGTGGGACAGGGGGCGTGGATACGCAGTATTTT.

By frequency in the sample, this clonotype is medium-sized. The chain combines TRBV19 with TRBJ2-2; 7 bases match TRBD1. The CDR3 runs to 15 residues. V lost 4 bases and J lost 6; bases outside the gene matches: 8. Germline CDR1 is LNHDA and CDR2 is SQIVND (reference sequence). CDR3 coding DNA: TGTGCCAGTAGTAAGGCAGGGGGTGTCGCCGGGGAGCTGTTTTTT. This encodes CASSKAGGVAGELFF.

In its sample, this clonotype ranks as medium-sized. The J gene is TRBJ2-3, the V gene TRBV6-5, with D possibly TRBD2 on 5 matching bases. V lost 6 bases and J 6 bases, leaving 16 bases between the germline ends. Germline lookup yields CDR1 MNHEY and CDR2 SVGAGI. This CDR3 contains 14 residues. The CDR3 region has the DNA TGTGCCAGCAGCTTAGCGCGAGAGAAGGATACGCAGTATTTT. Translating it yields CASSLAREKDTQYF.

In the case of this clonotype: A read error is likely here: a far larger clone is one base away. V is TRBV10-3 and J is TRBJ1-2; maybe TRBD1 (5 bases). The length of the CDR3 is 12 residues. Deletions cut 3 bases from V and 6 bases from J, with 8 bases between. CDR1 and CDR2 (germline): ENHRY, SYGVKD. The CDR3, as DNA: TGTGCCATCAGTGACAGGGTAAATGGCTACACCTTC. Amino acid sequence: CAISDRVNGYTF.

This clonotype turned up a few times. The chain joins TRBV2 to TRBJ1-1; perhaps TRBD1 as D (5 bases). This CDR3 is 14 amino acids long. Germline lookup yields CDR1 SNHLY and CDR2 FYNNEI. V lost 5 bases, J lost 4 bases, and 14 bases lay in between. CDR3 in amino acids: CASSTQKGITEAFF. CDR3 nucleotide sequence: TGTGCCAGCAGTACCCAGAAGGGGATCACTGAAGCTTTCTTT.

This clonotype was detected a few times. This CDR3 is CASSPTTSHETQYF. CDR3 bases: TGTGCCAGCAGCCCAACGACTAGTCACGAGACCCAGTACTTC. The rearrangement joins TRBV14 to TRBJ2-5; possible D gene TRBD2, 6 bases. Per germline, CDR1 SGHDN and CDR2 FVKESK. Trimming took off 4 bases at V and 5 bases at J, with 14 bases between the two ends. There are 14 residues in the CDR3.

The table lists this clonotype with a few counts. The rearrangement uses TRBV10-3 and TRBJ1-1; the D gene is possibly TRBD1 (6 bases). CDR1 ENHRY and CDR2 SYGVKD come from the germline V gene. The CDR3 has 16 residues. Between the trimmed V and J ends, which lost 2 bases and 5 bases, there was a span of 18 bases. DNA for the CDR3: TGTGCCATCAGTGAGACCGGGGGCGATGGATGGACTGAAGCTTTCTTT. This encodes CAISETGGDGWTEAFF.